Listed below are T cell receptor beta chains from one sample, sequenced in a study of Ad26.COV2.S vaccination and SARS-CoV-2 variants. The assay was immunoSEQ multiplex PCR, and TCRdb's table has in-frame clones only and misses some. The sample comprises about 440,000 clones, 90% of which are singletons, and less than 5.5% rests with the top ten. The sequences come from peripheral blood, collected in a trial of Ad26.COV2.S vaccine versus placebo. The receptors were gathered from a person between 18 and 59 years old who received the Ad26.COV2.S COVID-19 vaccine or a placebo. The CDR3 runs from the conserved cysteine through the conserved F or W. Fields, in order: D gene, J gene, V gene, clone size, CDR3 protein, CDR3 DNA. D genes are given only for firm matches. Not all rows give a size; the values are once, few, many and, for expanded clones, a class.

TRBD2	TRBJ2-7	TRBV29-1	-	CSVEEPAGEFYEQYF	TGCAGCGTTGAAGAACCAGCGGGAGAGTTCTACGAGCAGTACTTC
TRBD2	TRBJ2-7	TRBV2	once	CASSEDAGGGSEQYF	TGTGCCAGCAGTGAAGATGCGGGAGGTGGGAGCGAGCAGTACTTC
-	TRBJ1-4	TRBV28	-	CASSLIRVNEKLFF	TGTGCCAGCAGTTTAATAAGGGTTAATGAAAAACTGTTTTTT
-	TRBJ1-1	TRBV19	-	CASSLDGARATEAFF	TGTGCCAGTAGTCTTGATGGGGCGAGGGCCACTGAAGCTTTCTTT
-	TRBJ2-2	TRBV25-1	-	CASSDKPTIGGTGELFF	TGTGCCAGCAGTGACAAACCAACAATAGGGGGGACCGGGGAGCTGTTTTTT
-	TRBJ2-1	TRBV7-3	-	CASSLRGWNEQFF	TGTGCCAGCAGCTTAAGAGGCTGGAATGAGCAGTTCTTC
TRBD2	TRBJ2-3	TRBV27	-	CASSSLAGGPDTQYF	TGTGCCAGCAGTTCCCTAGCGGGAGGTCCAGATACGCAGTATTTT
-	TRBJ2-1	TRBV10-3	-	CAISENNEQFF	TGTGCCATCAGTGAAAACAATGAGCAGTTCTTC
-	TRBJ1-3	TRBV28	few	CASRISSGNTIYF	TGTGCCAGCAGGATATCATCTGGAAACACCATATATTTT
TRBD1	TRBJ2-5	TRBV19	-	CATIDRGAGETQYF	TGTGCCACCATCGACAGGGGGGCAGGAGAGACCCAGTACTTC
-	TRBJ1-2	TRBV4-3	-	CASSQDAWAAFGYGYTF	TGCGCCAGCAGCCAAGATGCGTGGGCAGCCTTTGGCTATGGCTACACCTTC
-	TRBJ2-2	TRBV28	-	CASSLGWPKSTGELFF	TGTGCCAGCAGTTTAGGTTGGCCCAAAAGCACCGGGGAGCTGTTTTTT
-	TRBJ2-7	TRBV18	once	CASSPPSGSKYEQYF	TGTGCCAGCTCACCACCCTCGGGTAGCAAGTACGAGCAGTACTTC
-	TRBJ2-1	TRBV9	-	CASSVDWTSYNEQFF	TGTGCCAGCAGCGTTGACTGGACTTCCTACAATGAGCAGTTCTTC
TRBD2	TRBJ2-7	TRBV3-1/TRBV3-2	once	CASSQDRRGRPYYEQYF	TGTGCCAGCAGCCAAGATCGGCGCGGGAGGCCTTATTACGAGCAGTACTTC
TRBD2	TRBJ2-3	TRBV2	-	CASRRELAGVTDTQYF	TGTGCCAGCAGGAGAGAACTAGCGGGAGTTACAGATACGCAGTATTTT
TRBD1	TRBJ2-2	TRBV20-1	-	CSATGAGELFF	TGCAGTGCGACAGGGGCCGGGGAGCTGTTTTTT
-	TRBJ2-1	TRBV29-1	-	CSVESLRESGDEQFF	TGCAGCGTTGAAAGTCTCCGGGAGAGCGGAGATGAGCAGTTCTTC
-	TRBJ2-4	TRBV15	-	CATSRRRQKENIQYF	TGTGCCACCAGCAGACGACGCCAAAAGGAAAACATTCAGTACTTC
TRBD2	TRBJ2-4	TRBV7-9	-	CASSLGPGLVGNIQYF	TGTGCCAGCAGCTTAGGCCCGGGACTAGTTGGAAACATTCAGTACTTC
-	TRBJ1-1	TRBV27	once	CASRRGRNTEAFF	TGTGCCAGCCGACGGGGTCGGAACACTGAAGCTTTCTTT
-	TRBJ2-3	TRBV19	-	CASSIGGGGIADTQYF	TGTGCCAGTAGTATAGGGGGTGGCGGGATCGCAGATACGCAGTATTTT
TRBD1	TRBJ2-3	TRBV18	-	CASSPQGARTDTQYF	TGTGCCAGCTCTCCCCAGGGGGCTAGGACAGATACGCAGTATTTT
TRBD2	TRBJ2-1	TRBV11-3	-	CASSGSGSISRNEQFF	TGTGCCAGCAGCGGTAGCGGGAGCATCAGCCGCAATGAGCAGTTCTTC
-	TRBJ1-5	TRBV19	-	CASSIGDSNQPQHF	TGTGCCAGTAGTATAGGGGACAGCAATCAGCCCCAGCATTTT
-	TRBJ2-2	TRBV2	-	CASSVMDIPEGGELFF	TGTGCCAGCAGTGTCATGGATATCCCGGAGGGCGGGGAGCTGTTTTTT
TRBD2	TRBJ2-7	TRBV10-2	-	CASSREGDGYEQYF	TGCGCCAGCAGTCGGGAGGGGGACGGCTACGAGCAGTACTTC
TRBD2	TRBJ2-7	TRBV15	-	CATSRDRLAGSYEQYF	TGTGCCACCAGCAGAGATAGACTAGCGGGGAGCTACGAGCAGTACTTC
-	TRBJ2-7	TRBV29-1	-	CSVEKQVRGSYEQYF	TGCAGCGTTGAAAAACAAGTAAGGGGCTCCTACGAGCAGTACTTC
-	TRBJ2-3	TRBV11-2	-	CASSITGAGATDTQYF	TGTGCCAGCAGCATAACAGGGGCGGGGGCGACAGATACGCAGTATTTT
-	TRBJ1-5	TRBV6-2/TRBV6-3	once	CASSYEAVRNQPQHF	TGTGCCAGCAGTTACGAGGCAGTTCGCAATCAGCCCCAGCATTTT
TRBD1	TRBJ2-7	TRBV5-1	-	CASGTGTGSYEQYF	TGCGCCAGCGGGACCGGGACAGGGAGCTACGAGCAGTACTTC
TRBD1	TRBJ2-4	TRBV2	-	CASSESTNRGRNIQYF	TGTGCCAGCAGTGAATCAACAAACAGGGGACGGAACATTCAGTACTTC
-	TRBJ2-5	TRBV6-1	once	CASSEYRRGETQYF	TGTGCCAGCAGTGAATACAGGAGAGGAGAGACCCAGTACTTC
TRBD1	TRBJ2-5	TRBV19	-	CASSPGPRDRKETQYF	TGTGCCAGTAGTCCAGGGCCCCGGGACAGGAAAGAGACCCAGTACTTC
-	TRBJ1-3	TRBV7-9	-	CASSPRQGGNTIYF	TGTGCCAGCAGCCCCCGGCAGGGGGGAAACACCATATATTTT
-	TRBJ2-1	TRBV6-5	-	CASRRQDRSAEQFF	TGTGCCAGCAGAAGACAGGATCGGTCTGCTGAGCAGTTCTTC